The clone carrying this T cell receptor beta chain was observed a handful of times. Trimming cost V 5 bases and J 5 bases, with 16 bases left between them. CDR1 MDHEN and CDR2 SYDVKM come from the germline V gene. The CDR3 has 15 residues. This sample is drawn from a study of cytomegalovirus exposure and HLA in healthy donors. PCR amplification relied on 60 Vbeta primers (plus 13 Jbeta primers). Sequenced by immunoSEQ multiplex PCR; TCRdb stores in-frame clones only, minus some. The data show about 180,000 clones, with about 81% seen just once and over 1.5% held by the top ten. The sequencing sample was made of PBMCs. The gene calls are TRBV28 and TRBJ2-1; possible D gene TRBD2, 6 bases. The TCR was taken from a man aged 35-49 years in good health and CMV-seronegative. The CDR3 DNA is TGTGCCAGCAGTGTAACCGGGACTCAACACAATGAGCAGTTCTTC. It is translated as CASSVTGTQHNEQFF.